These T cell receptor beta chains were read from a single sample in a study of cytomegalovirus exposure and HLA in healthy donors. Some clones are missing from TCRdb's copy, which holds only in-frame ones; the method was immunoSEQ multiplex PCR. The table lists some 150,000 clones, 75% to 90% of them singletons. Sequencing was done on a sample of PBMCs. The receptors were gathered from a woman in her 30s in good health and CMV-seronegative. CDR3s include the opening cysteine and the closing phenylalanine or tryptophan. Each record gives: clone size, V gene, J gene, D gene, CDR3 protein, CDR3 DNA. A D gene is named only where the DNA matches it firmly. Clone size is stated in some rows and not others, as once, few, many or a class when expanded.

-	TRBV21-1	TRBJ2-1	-	CASSKWLAGLLTPHNEQFF	TGTGCCAGCAGCAAGTGGCTAGCGGGATTACTAACCCCCCACAATGAGCAGTTCTTC
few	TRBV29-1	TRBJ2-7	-	CSVEDKFSYEQYF	TGCAGCGTTGAAGATAAGTTCAGCTACGAGCAGTACTTC
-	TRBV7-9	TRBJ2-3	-	CASSVPGGEGNLDTQYF	TGTGCCAGCAGCGTTCCCGGCGGGGAAGGGAATCTAGATACGCAGTATTTT
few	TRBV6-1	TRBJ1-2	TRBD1	CASSEGLLQGSYGYTF	TGTGCCAGCAGTGAAGGCCTTTTACAGGGGAGCTATGGCTACACCTTC
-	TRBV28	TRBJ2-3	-	CASSPGRWQGNTDTQYF	TGTGCCAGCAGCCCAGGGCGGTGGCAGGGGAACACAGATACGCAGTATTTT
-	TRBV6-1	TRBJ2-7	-	CASSDGQYAYEQYF	TGTGCCAGCAGTGATGGACAGTACGCCTACGAGCAGTACTTC
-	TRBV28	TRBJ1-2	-	CASSWAPSGYTF	TGTGCCAGCAGTTGGGCTCCGAGTGGCTACACCTTC
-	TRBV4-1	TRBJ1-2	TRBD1	CASSSTGTYGYTF	TGCGCCAGCAGCTCGACAGGGACGTATGGCTACACCTTC
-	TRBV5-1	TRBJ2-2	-	CASSFNAGPTGELFF	TGCGCCAGCAGCTTTAATGCAGGGCCCACCGGGGAGCTGTTTTTT
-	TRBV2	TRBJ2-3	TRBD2	CASRMGLALIDTQYF	TGTGCCAGCAGGATGGGACTAGCTTTGATCGATACGCAGTATTTT
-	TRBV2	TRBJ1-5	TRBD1	CASRGQGRFQPQHF	TGTGCCAGCAGGGGACAGGGGAGGTTTCAGCCCCAGCATTTT
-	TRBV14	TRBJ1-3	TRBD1	CASSRTGSSGNTIYF	TGTGCCAGCAGCCGGACAGGGAGCTCTGGAAACACCATATATTTT
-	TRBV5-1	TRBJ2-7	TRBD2	CASSYGTSGSGYEQYF	TGCGCCAGCAGCTATGGGACTAGCGGGAGTGGATACGAGCAGTACTTC
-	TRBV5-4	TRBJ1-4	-	CASSPGGQLKDEKLFF	TGTGCCAGCAGCCCGGGCGGACAGCTTAAGGATGAAAAACTGTTTTTT
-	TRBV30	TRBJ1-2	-	CAWSIRQDYGYTF	TGTGCCTGGAGTATTAGACAGGACTATGGCTACACCTTC
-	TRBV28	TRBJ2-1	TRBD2	CASSLSGRAYNEQFF	TGTGCCAGCAGTTTAAGCGGGAGGGCCTACAATGAGCAGTTCTTC
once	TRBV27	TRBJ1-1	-	CASSLMGARTEAFF	TGTGCCAGCAGTTTAATGGGGGCTCGGACTGAAGCTTTCTTT
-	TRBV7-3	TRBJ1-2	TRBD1	CASRRTGGSYGYTF	TGTGCCAGCAGACGGACAGGGGGCTCCTATGGCTACACCTTC
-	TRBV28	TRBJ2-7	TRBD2	CATLGYILAGRSYEQYF	TGTGCCACGCTAGGCTATATCCTAGCGGGACGTTCCTACGAGCAGTACTTC
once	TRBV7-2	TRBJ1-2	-	CASSLAEIANYGYTF	TGTGCCAGCAGCTTAGCTGAGATCGCTAACTATGGCTACACCTTC
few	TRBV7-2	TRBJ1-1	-	CASSSQRNTEAFF	TGTGCCAGCAGCTCACAGAGGAACACTGAAGCTTTCTTT
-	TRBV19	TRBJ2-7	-	CASSSREEGSPYEQYF	TGTGCCAGTAGTTCCCGCGAGGAGGGGAGCCCCTACGAGCAGTACTTC
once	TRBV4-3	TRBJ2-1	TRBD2	CASSQDLGRAGEQFF	TGCGCCAGCAGCCAAGATCTAGGAAGAGCGGGGGAGCAGTTCTTC
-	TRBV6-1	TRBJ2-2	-	CASSGPGLDTGELFF	TGTGCCAGCAGTGGGCCAGGGCTAGACACCGGGGAGCTGTTTTTT
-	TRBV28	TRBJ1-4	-	CASSLWGGPSEKLFF	TGTGCCAGCAGTTTATGGGGAGGGCCATCCGAAAAACTGTTTTTT
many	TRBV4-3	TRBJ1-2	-	CASSQVGGVYGYTF	TGCGCCAGCAGCCAAGTCGGGGGAGTCTATGGCTACACCTTC
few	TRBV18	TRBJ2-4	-	CASSPPGLGDIQYF	TGTGCCAGCTCACCACCGGGGCTTGGGGACATTCAGTACTTC
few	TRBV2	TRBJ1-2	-	CASSETRNYGYTF	TGTGCCAGCAGTGAGACACGTAACTATGGCTACACCTTC
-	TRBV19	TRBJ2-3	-	CASSIQGTYTDTQYF	TGTGCCAGTAGTATCCAGGGAACCTACACAGATACGCAGTATTTT
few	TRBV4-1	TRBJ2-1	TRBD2	CASSQDRGGRINEQFF	TGCGCCAGCAGCCAAGATCGGGGCGGGAGGATCAATGAGCAGTTCTTC
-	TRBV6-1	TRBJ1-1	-	CASSEFRWSGNTEAFF	TGTGCCAGCAGTGAATTCCGGTGGAGTGGTAACACTGAAGCTTTCTTT
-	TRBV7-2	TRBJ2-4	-	CASSFGTRDIQYF	TGTGCCAGCAGCTTCGGGACACGGGACATTCAGTACTTC
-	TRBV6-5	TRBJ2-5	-	CASSFDRSGETQYF	TGTGCCAGCAGTTTTGACAGATCTGGGGAGACCCAGTACTTC
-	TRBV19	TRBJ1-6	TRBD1	CASRPLTGEGSPLHF	TGTGCCAGTAGGCCTCTGACAGGGGAGGGTTCACCCCTCCACTTT
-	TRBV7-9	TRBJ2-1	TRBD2	CASSLVLASGYNEQFF	TGTGCCAGCAGCTTAGTACTCGCTAGCGGGTACAATGAGCAGTTCTTC
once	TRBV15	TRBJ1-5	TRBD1	CATSRDRGLNQPQHF	TGTGCCACCAGCAGAGACAGGGGGCTTAATCAGCCCCAGCATTTT
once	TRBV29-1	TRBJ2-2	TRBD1	CSAPGQGATGELFF	TGCAGCGCTCCGGGACAGGGGGCTACCGGGGAGCTGTTTTTT
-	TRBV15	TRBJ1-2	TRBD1	CATSRDGDRGSGYTF	TGTGCCACCAGCAGAGATGGCGACAGGGGAAGTGGCTACACCTTC
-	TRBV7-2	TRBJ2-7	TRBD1	CASSLSWDRSYEQYF	TGTGCCAGCAGCTTATCCTGGGACAGGTCCTACGAGCAGTACTTC
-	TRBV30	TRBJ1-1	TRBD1	CAWSPGQGIGDAEAFF	TGTGCCTGGAGCCCCGGACAGGGAATTGGGGACGCTGAAGCTTTCTTT
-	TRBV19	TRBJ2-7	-	CASSNWRGSSYEQYF	TGTGCCAGTAGTAATTGGCGGGGTAGCTCCTACGAGCAGTACTTC
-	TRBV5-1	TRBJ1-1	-	CASSLGVNTEAFF	TGCGCCAGCAGCTTGGGAGTTAACACTGAAGCTTTCTTT
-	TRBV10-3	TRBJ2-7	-	CAISEATGDYEQYF	TGTGCCATCAGTGAGGCGACAGGAGACTACGAGCAGTACTTC
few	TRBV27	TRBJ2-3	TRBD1	CASSPTGPITDTQYF	TGTGCCAGCAGTCCGACAGGGCCCATCACAGATACGCAGTATTTT
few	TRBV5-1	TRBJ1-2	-	CASRGRDAGGYTF	TGCGCCAGCAGAGGAAGGGATGCAGGGGGCTACACCTTC
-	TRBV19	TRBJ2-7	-	CASSPLGLAYEQYF	TGTGCCAGTTCCCCCCTCGGACTGGCCTACGAGCAGTACTTC
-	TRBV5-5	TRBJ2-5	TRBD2	CASSLVPSGGAETQYF	TGTGCCAGCAGCTTGGTCCCTAGCGGGGGGGCAGAGACCCAGTACTTC